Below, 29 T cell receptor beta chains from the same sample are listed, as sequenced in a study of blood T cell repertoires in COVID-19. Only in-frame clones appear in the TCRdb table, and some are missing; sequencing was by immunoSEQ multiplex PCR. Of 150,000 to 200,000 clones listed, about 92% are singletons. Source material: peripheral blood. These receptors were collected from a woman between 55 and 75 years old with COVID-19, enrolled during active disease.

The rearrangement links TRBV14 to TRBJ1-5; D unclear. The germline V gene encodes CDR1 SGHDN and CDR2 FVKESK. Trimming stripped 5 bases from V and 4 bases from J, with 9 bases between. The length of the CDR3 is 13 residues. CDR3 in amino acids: CASSYTSNQPQHF. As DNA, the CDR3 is TGTGCCAGCAGCTACACCAGTAATCAGCCCCAGCATTTT.

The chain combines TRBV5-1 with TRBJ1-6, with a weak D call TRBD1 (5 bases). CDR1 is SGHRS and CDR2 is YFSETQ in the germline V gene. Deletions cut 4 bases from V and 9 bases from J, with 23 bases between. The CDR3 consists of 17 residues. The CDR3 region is CASSPETRQGSSSPLHF. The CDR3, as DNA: TGCGCCAGCAGCCCGGAAACGCGGCAGGGATCTAGTTCACCCCTCCACTTT.

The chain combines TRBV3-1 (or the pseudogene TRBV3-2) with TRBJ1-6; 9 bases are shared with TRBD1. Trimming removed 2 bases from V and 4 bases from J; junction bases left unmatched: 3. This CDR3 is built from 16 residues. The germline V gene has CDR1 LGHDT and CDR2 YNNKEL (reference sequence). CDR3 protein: CASSQTGGAYNSPLHF. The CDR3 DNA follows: TGTGCCAGCAGCCAAACAGGGGGCGCTTATAATTCACCCCTCCACTTT.

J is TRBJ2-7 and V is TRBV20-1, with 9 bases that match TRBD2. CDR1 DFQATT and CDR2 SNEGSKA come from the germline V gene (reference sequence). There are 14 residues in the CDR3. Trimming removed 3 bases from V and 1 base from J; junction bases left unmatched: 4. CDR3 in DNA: TGCAGTGCTAGTTTCCTAGCGGGATCCTACGAGCAGTACTTC. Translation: CSASFLAGSYEQYF.

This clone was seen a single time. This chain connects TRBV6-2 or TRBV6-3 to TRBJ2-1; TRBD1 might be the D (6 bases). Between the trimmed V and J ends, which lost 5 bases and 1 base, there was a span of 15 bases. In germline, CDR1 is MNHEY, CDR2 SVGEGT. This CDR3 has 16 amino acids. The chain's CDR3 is CASSARTDSSYNEQFF. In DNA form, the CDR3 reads TGTGCCAGCAGTGCCCGGACAGACTCATCCTACAATGAGCAGTTCTTC.

CDR3 nucleotides: TGTGCCAGCAGCCGTCCGGGACAGGGGGCGCTGAGAAGCACAGATACGCAGTATTTT. Translation gives CASSRPGQGALRSTDTQYF. J is TRBJ2-3 and V is TRBV11-2, with 12 nucleotides matching TRBD1. The V gene end was trimmed by 5 bases and the J gene end by 0 bases; junction bases not matched to a gene: 12. Germline V lookup: CDR1 SGHAT, CDR2 FQNNGV. The CDR3 is 19 amino acids.

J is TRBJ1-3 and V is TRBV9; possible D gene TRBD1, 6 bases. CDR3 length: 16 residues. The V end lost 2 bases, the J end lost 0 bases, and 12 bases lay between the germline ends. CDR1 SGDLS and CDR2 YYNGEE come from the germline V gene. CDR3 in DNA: TGTGCCAGCAGCGTGTCCGGGACACACTCTGGAAACACCATATATTTT. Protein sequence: CASSVSGTHSGNTIYF.

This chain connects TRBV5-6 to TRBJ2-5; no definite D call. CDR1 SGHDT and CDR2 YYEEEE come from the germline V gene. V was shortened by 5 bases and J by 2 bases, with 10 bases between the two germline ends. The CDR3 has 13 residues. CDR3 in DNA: TGTGCCAGCAGACACACAGATCAAGAGACCCAGTACTTC. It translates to CASRHTDQETQYF.

CDR3 DNA: TGTGCCAGCAAATCCGGGACAGGGGAGAATGAGCAGTTCTTC. Amino acid sequence: CASKSGTGENEQFF. This chain connects TRBV7-9 to TRBJ2-1; 10 nucleotides align to TRBD1. The V and J ends lost 7 bases and 7 bases, in that order; junction bases with no gene match: 7. Germline lookup yields CDR1 SEHNR and CDR2 FQNEAQ (reference sequence). The CDR3 is 14 amino acids.

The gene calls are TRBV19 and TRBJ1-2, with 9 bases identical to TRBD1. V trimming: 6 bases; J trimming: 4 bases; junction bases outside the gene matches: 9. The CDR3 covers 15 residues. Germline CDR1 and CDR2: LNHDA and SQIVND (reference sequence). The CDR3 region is CASRNLGTGPYGYTF. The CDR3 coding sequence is TGTGCCAGTAGAAACCTCGGGACAGGGCCCTATGGCTACACCTTC. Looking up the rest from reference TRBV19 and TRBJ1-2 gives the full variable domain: DGGITQSPKYLFRKEGQNVTLSCEQNLNHDAMYWYRQDPGQGLRLIYYSQIVNDFQKGDIAEGYSVSREKKESFPLTVTSAQKNPTAFYLCASRNLGTGPYGYTFGSGTRLTVV.

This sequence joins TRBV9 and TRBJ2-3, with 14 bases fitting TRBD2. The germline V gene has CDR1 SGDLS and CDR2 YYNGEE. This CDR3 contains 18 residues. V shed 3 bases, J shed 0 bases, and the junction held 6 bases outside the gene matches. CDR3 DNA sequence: TGTGCCAGCAGCGCTGGACTAGCGGGGGGCACAAGCACAGATACGCAGTATTTT. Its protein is CASSAGLAGGTSTDTQYF.

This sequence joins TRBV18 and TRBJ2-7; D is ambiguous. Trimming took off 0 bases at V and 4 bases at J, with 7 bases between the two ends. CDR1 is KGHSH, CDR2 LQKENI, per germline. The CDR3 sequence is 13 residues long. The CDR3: CASSPPTSYEQYF. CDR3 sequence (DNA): TGTGCCAGCTCACCACCCACCAGTTACGAGCAGTACTTC.

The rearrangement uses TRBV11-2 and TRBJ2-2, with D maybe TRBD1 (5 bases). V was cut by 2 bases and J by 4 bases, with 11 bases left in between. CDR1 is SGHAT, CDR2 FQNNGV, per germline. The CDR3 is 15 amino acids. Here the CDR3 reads CASSLRQGSTGELFF. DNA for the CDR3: TGTGCCAGCAGCTTACGCCAGGGAAGCACCGGGGAGCTGTTTTTT.

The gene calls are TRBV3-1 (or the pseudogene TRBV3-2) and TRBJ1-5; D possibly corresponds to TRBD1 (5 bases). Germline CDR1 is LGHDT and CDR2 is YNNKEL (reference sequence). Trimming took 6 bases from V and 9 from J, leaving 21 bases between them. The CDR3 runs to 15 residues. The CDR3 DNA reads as TGTGCCAGCAGTGAGATTTCAGGGCCCATCCCGCCCCAGCATTTT. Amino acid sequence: CASSEISGPIPPQHF.

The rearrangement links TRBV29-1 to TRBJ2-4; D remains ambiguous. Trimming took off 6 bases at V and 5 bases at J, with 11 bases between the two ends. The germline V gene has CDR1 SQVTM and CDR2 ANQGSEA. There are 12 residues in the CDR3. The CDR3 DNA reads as TGCAGCGTAATTACTGCCCAAAACATTCAGTACTTC. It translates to CSVITAQNIQYF.

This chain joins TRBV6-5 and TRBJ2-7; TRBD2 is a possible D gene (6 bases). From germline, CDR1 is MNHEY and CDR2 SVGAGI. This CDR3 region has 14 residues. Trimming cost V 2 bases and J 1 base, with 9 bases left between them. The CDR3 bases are TGTGCCAGCAGTTACCGGGGGAGGTCCTACGAGCAGTACTTC. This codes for CASSYRGRSYEQYF.

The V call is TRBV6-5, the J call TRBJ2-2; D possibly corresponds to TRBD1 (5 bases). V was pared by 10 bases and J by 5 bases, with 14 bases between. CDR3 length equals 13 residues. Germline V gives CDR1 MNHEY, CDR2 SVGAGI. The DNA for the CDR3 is TGTGCCATTAGACCGAAGGGGACCGGGGAGCTGTTTTTT. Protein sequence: CAIRPKGTGELFF.

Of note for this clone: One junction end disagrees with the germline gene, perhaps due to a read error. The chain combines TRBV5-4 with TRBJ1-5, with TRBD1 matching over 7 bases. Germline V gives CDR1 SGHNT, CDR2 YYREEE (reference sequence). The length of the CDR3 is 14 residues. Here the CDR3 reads CASSQWGRRGSQDF. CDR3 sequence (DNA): TGTGCCAGCAGCCAATGGGGGCGCAGGGGGTCTCAGGATTTT.

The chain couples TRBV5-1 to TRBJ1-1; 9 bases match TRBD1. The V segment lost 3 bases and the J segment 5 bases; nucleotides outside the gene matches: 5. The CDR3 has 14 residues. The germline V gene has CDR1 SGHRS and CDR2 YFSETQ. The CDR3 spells CASSSGQGRTEAFF. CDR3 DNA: TGCGCCAGCAGCTCTGGACAGGGGAGGACTGAAGCTTTCTTT.

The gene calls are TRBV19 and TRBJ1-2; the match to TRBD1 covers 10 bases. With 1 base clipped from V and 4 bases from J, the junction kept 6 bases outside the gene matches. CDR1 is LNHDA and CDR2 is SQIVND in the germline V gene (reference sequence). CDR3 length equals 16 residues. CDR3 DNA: TGTGCCAGTAGTATAGGCAGACAGGGGGCAGGCTATGGCTACACCTTC. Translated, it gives CASSIGRQGAGYGYTF.

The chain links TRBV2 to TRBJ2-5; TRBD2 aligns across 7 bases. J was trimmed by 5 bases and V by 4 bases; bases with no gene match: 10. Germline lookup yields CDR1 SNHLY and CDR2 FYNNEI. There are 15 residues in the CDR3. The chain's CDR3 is CASSGASGGRETQYF. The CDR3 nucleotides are TGTGCCAGCAGTGGGGCTAGCGGAGGGAGGGAGACCCAGTACTTC.

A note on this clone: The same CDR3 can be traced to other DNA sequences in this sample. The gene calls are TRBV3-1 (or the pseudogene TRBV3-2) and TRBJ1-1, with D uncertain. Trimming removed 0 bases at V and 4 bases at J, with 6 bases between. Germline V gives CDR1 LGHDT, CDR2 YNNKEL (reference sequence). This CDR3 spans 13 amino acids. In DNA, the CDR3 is TGTGCCAGCAGCCAAGATGCCAGCACTGAAGCTTTCTTT. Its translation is CASSQDASTEAFF.

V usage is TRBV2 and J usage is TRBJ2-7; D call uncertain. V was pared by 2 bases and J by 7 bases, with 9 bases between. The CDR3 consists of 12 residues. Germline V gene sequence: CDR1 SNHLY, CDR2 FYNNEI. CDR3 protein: CASSESPVEQYF. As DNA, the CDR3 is TGTGCCAGCAGTGAATCGCCGGTTGAGCAGTACTTC.

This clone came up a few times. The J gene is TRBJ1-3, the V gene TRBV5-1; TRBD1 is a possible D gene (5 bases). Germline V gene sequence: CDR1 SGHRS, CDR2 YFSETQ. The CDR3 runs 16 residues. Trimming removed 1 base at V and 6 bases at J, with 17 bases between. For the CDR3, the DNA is TGCGCCAGCAGCTTGTTTTCTGGGCAGGGCATAAACACCATATATTTT. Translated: CASSLFSGQGINTIYF.

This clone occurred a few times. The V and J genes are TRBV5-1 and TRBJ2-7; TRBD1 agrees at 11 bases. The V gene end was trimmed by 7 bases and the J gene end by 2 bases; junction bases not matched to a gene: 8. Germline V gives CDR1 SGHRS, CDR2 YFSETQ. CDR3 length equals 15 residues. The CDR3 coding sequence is TGCGCCAGCGCCTCGGGGGGACAGGGGGCCTACGAGCAGTACTTC. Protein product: CASASGGQGAYEQYF.

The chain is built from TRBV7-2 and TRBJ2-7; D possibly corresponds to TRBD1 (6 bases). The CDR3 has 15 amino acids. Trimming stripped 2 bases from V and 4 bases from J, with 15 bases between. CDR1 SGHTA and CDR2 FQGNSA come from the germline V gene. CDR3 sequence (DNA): TGTGCCAGCAGCTTACCCGGAAGGGGGAGATACGAGCAGTACTTC. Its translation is CASSLPGRGRYEQYF.

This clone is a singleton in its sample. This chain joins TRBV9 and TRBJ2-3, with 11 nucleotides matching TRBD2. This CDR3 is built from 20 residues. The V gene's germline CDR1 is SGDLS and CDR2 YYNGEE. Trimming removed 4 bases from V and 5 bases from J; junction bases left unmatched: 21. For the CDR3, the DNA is TGTGCCAGCAGCCACCCCGGGGTGGTAGCGGGGGGGCCGAGGAGAGATACGCAGTATTTT. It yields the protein CASSHPGVVAGGPRRDTQYF.

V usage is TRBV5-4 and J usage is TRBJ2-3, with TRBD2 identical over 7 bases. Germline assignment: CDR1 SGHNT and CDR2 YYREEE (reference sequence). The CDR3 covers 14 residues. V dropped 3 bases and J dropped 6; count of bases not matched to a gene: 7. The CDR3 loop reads CASSSPRGGDTQYF. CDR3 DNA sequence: TGTGCCAGCAGCTCCCCCCGGGGAGGGGATACGCAGTATTTT.

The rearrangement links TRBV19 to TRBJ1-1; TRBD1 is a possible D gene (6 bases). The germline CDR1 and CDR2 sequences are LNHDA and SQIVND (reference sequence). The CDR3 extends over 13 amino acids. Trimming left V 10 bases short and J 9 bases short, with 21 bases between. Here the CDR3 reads CATTDRTRLKAFF. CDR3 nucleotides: TGTGCCACCACGGACAGAACGAGATTGAAAGCTTTCTTT.